This entry concerns a single T cell receptor (beta chain). Its cognate antigen is unknown. This entry comes from a study of cytomegalovirus exposure and HLA in healthy donors. Study-level results: Exclusion as indistinguishable affected some V segments, including TRBV6-2 and TRBV6-3. A later analysis found TCR association rates differed by HLA locus, highest for DRB1 and lowest for HLA-C. Relative to equally common others, HLA-associated TCR beta chains showed greater clonal expansion in a later analysis. Productive status was seen about 90% or about 30% of the time for most TCR beta V segments in an earlier analysis.

V lost 6 bases and J lost 0; bases outside the gene matches: 7. The CDR3 is made up of 15 amino acids. Germline V lookup: CDR1 ENHRY, CDR2 SYGVKD. Vbeta (60) and Jbeta (13) primers were used in the PCR. The protocol was immunoSEQ multiplex PCR, while the TCRdb copy is restricted to in-frame clones and leaves out a portion. The sample contains a few hundred thousand clones, about 81% of which appear only once. The clonotype comes from a woman between 55 and 75 years old in good health and CMV-seropositive. Material for sequencing was PBMCs. V gene TRBV10-3 combines with J gene TRBJ1-1; TRBD1 agrees at 7 bases. The CDR3 bases are TGTGCCATCAGGACAGGGAAGGGTGTGAACACTGAAGCTTTCTTT. Residues: CAIRTGKGVNTEAFF.